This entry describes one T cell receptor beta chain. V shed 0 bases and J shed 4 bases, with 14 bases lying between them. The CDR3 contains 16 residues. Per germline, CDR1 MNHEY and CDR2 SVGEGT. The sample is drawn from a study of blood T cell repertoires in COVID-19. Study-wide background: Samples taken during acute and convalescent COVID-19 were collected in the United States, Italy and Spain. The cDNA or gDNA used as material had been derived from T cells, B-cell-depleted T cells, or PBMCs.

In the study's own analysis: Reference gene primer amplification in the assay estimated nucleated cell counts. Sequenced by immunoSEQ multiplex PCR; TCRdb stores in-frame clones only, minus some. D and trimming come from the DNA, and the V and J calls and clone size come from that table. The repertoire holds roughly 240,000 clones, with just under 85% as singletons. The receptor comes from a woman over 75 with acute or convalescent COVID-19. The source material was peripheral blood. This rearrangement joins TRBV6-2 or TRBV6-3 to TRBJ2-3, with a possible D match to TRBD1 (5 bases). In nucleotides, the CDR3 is TGTGCCAGCAGTTACTCTCTCGCCAGGGCCGCAGATACGCAGTATTTT. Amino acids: CASSYSLARAADTQYF.